This T cell receptor (beta chain) was sequenced during a study of regulatory and conventional T cells in RAG deficiency. Study results and limitations: These Omenn syndrome Treg sorts may hold peripherally activated cells instead. Omenn patients showed >90% Treg-Tconv overlap and shorter CDR3 lengths. Control T-cell subsets had markedly higher Shannon entropy and lower Simpson indices than RAG-deficient patients. Compared with controls, unique Treg TCR beta sequences dropped roughly 100-fold in Omenn syndrome and CID/AS.

This clone was seen once. Its antigen remains unknown. Sequenced by immunoSEQ multiplex PCR; TCRdb stores in-frame clones only, minus some. The sample includes about 50,000 clones, approximately 90% of them seen just once. Blood CD4+ CD25-low CD127-high conventional T cells supplied the genomic DNA template. CDR1 MNHNS and CDR2 SASEGT come from the germline V gene. The V end was cut by 5 bases, the J end by 8 bases, with 13 bases between. The CDR3 has 13 residues. These data were likewise used in another study, on regulatory T cells. From that second work: Amplification used 52 TRBV primers and 13 TRBJ primers.

The chain is built from TRBV6-1 and TRBJ2-1, with D tentatively TRBD2 (6 bases). Input material: CD4+ effector T cells sorted from blood. This clonotype originated in a human donor in good health. As DNA, the CDR3 is TGTGCCAGCAGTCGACTAGTCCTTGATGAGCAGTTCTTC. It translates to CASSRLVLDEQFF.